This TCR beta chain was sequenced for a study of blood T cell repertoires in COVID-19. Study summary: The United States, Italy and Spain supplied acute and convalescent COVID-19 samples. T cells, B-cell-depleted T cells, or PBMCs supplied cDNA or gDNA.

Authors' methods: How many nucleated cells were present was estimated from reference gene primer amplification. TCRdb's copy holds only in-frame clones and misses some; the assay was immunoSEQ multiplex PCR. The V and J calls and clone size are taken from that table; D and trimming were inferred from the DNA. The table lists fewer than 350,000 clones, 80% to 85% of them singletons. This CDR3 contains 17 residues. In germline, CDR1 is LNHDA, CDR2 SQIVND (reference sequence). The V gene lost 3 bases and the J gene lost 6 bases, with 21 bases spanning the gap. The chain uses TRBV19 and TRBJ2-1; possibly TRBD1 for D (6 bases). This TCR came from an older woman with active or convalescent COVID-19. The source material was peripheral blood. The CDR3 here is CASSILFLNLQGNEQFF. CDR3 sequence (DNA): TGTGCCAGTAGTATTTTGTTTCTTAACTTACAGGGCAATGAGCAGTTCTTC.